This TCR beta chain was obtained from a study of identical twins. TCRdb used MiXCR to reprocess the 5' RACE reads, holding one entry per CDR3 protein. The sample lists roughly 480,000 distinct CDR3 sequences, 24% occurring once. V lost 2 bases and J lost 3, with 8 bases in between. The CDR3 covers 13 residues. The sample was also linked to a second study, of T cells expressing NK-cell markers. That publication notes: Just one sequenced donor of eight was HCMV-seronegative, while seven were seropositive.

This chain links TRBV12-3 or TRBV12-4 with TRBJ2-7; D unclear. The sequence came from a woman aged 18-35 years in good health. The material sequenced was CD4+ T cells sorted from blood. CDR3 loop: CASSLTTLYEQYF. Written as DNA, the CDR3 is TGTGCCAGCAGTTTAACCACCCTCTACGAGCAGTACTTC.